The 19 T cell receptor beta chains listed next were all sequenced from one sample in a study of cytomegalovirus exposure and HLA in healthy donors. The primer mix had 60 Vbeta and 13 Jbeta primers. Some clones are missing from TCRdb's copy, which holds only in-frame ones; the method was immunoSEQ multiplex PCR. Of approximately 140,000 clones listed, around three quarters are singletons. The specimen sequenced was PBMCs. The receptors derive from a man aged 35-49 years in good health and CMV-seropositive.

The chain recombines TRBV6-5 with TRBJ1-2, with 7 nucleotides matching TRBD1. The CDR3 has 15 amino acids. V lost 6 bases, J lost 2 bases, and 9 bases stayed unmatched. CDR1 and CDR2 from the germline V gene are MNHEY and SVGAGI. This chain's CDR3 is CASSLAGTVNYGYTF. CDR3 nucleotide sequence: TGTGCCAGCAGCCTTGCCGGGACAGTCAACTATGGCTACACCTTC.

The chain is built from TRBV6-5 and TRBJ2-5, with D possibly TRBD1 on 6 matching bases. The CDR3 consists of 15 residues. Germline-derived CDR1 and CDR2 are MNHEY and SVGAGI. V was clipped by 4 bases and J by 3 bases, with 15 bases between them. The CDR3 region is CASSLQGQRKETQYF. The CDR3 DNA is TGTGCCAGCAGTTTACAAGGACAGAGAAAAGAGACCCAGTACTTC.

The chain employs TRBV7-8 and TRBJ1-1; D is undetermined. This CDR3 has 13 amino acids. V lost 5 bases and J 4 bases, leaving 11 bases between the germline ends. Looked up from germline, CDR1 is SGHVS and CDR2 is FQNEAQ. The CDR3 is CASSPHHGTEAFF. CDR3 nucleotides: TGTGCCAGCAGCCCACACCATGGCACTGAAGCTTTCTTT.

The J gene is TRBJ2-5, the V gene TRBV7-2, with D hard to call. Trimming cost V 5 bases and J 7 bases, with 8 bases left between them. CDR1 and CDR2 (germline): SGHTA, FQGNSA. The CDR3 covers 11 residues. CDR3 bases: TGTGCCAGCAGCAACGGCGGGACCCAGTACTTC. This encodes CASSNGGTQYF.

This clone was seen more than once but under ten times. The chain has TRBV4-3 and TRBJ1-4; D possibly corresponds to TRBD1 (5 bases). Between the trimmed V and J ends, which lost 2 bases and 0 bases, there was a span of 10 bases. This CDR3 region has 16 residues. The germline V gene has CDR1 LGHNA and CDR2 YSLEER. The CDR3 protein is CASSQSLGATNEKLFF. The CDR3 bases are TGCGCCAGCAGCCAAAGTCTAGGGGCAACTAATGAAAAACTGTTTTTT.

CDR3: CASSLTSGWGNEQFF. The DNA for the CDR3 is TGTGCCAGCAGCTTAACCAGCGGATGGGGAAATGAGCAGTTCTTC. V usage is TRBV13 and J usage is TRBJ2-1, with TRBD2 as a possible D gene (5 bases). V was cut by 2 bases and J by 7 bases, with 15 bases left in between. Germline CDR1 is PRHDT and CDR2 is FYEKMQ (reference sequence). The CDR3 runs 15 residues.

The chain combines TRBV4-1 with TRBJ1-5, with 9 positions matching TRBD1. Germline lookup yields CDR1 MGHRA and CDR2 YSYEKL. This CDR3 is 16 amino acids long. Unmatched junction bases numbered 5, after V lost 2 bases and J lost 3 bases. The CDR3 region has the DNA TGCGCCAGCAGCCAATCAGGGACAGGGCTCAATCAGCCCCAGCATTTT. As protein: CASSQSGTGLNQPQHF.

The V gene is TRBV6-5, the J gene TRBJ1-5; 9 bases match TRBD1. CDR1 and CDR2 (germline): MNHEY, SVGAGI. This CDR3 region has 13 residues. The V segment lost 7 bases and the J segment 5 bases; nucleotides outside the gene matches: 3. CDR3 nucleotides: TGTGCCAGCACACAGGGGGCACATCAGCCCCAGCATTTT. This codes for CASTQGAHQPQHF.

The J gene is TRBJ2-1, the V gene TRBV5-1, with TRBD2 matching 7 bases. The length of the CDR3 is 14 residues. The germline gives CDR1 SGHRS, CDR2 YFSETQ. The junction had 6 bases not matched to a gene; V was cut back by 0 bases and J by 9 bases. This chain's CDR3 is CASSLEGASGEQFF. The CDR3 nucleotides are TGCGCCAGCAGCTTGGAAGGGGCTAGCGGTGAGCAGTTCTTC. Based on the CDR3 plus reference TRBV5-1 and TRBJ2-1, the full variable domain is KAGVTQTPRYLIKTRGQQVTLSCSPISGHRSVSWYQQTPGQGLQFLFEYFSETQRNKGNFPGRFSGRQFSNSRSEMNVSTLELGDSALYLCASSLEGASGEQFFGPGTRLTVL.

The chain employs TRBV7-9 and TRBJ1-4; 9 bases align to TRBD1. This CDR3 has 16 amino acids. The germline gives CDR1 SEHNR, CDR2 FQNEAQ (reference sequence). Germline trimming cut 5 bases from V and 6 bases from J; bases unmatched to any gene: 10. The CDR3 is CASSRPVGTGYEKLFF. CDR3 coding DNA: TGTGCCAGCAGCCGACCCGTCGGGACAGGGTATGAAAAACTGTTTTTT. The variable domain in full, with the rest retrieved from reference TRBV7-9 and TRBJ1-4, is DTGVSQNPRHKITKRGQNVTFRCDPISEHNRLYWYRQTLGQGPEFLTYFQNEAQLEKSRLLSDRFSAERPKGSFSTLEIQRTEQGDSAMYLCASSRPVGTGYEKLFFGSGTQLSVL.

The CDR3 is CASSQGQGFYEQYF. In DNA, the CDR3 is TGCGCCAGCAGCCAAGGACAGGGATTCTACGAGCAGTACTTC. The chain employs TRBV4-1 and TRBJ2-7, with 7 bases that match TRBD1. The CDR3 spans 14 residues. Germline CDR1 and CDR2: MGHRA and YSYEKL. J was trimmed by 3 bases and V by 1 base; bases with no gene match: 3.

In this sample, this clone turned up a few times. CDR3: CASSASGRPQETQYF. In nucleotides, the CDR3 is TGTGCCAGCAGTGCCTCCGGGAGACCGCAAGAGACCCAGTACTTC. The rearrangement joins TRBV9 to TRBJ2-5, with a tentative D call TRBD2 (6 bases). The CDR3 has 15 residues. V shed 5 bases and J shed 2 bases, with 16 bases lying between them. CDR1 and CDR2 from the germline V gene are SGDLS and YYNGEE. The full variable domain, completed using reference TRBV9 and TRBJ2-5, is DSGVTQTPKHLITATGQRVTLRCSPRSGDLSVYWYQQSLDQGLQFLIQYYNGEERAKGNILERFSAQQFPDLHSELNLSSLELGDSALYFCASSASGRPQETQYFGPGTRLLVL.

The V and J genes are TRBV7-8 and TRBJ2-7; TRBD1 is a possible D gene (7 bases). V dropped 4 bases and J dropped 5 bases, with 15 bases sitting between them. The germline V gene encodes CDR1 SGHVS and CDR2 FQNEAQ. The CDR3 contains 14 residues. CDR3 coding DNA: TGTGCCAGCAGCTCTAGGAGGGGGCTCGACGAGCAGTACTTC. Translation gives CASSSRRGLDEQYF.

CDR3 protein: CASSRDRREQYF. In DNA form, the CDR3 reads TGCGCCAGCAGCCGGGACAGGAGGGAGCAGTACTTC. The chain uses TRBV5-1 and TRBJ2-7; 8 bases agree with TRBD1. The CDR3 is made up of 12 amino acids. In germline, CDR1 is SGHRS, CDR2 YFSETQ. Trimming took 4 bases from V and 7 from J; bases not matched to a gene: 4.

V is TRBV28 and J is TRBJ1-4, with a weak D call TRBD1 (5 bases). The CDR3 has 14 amino acids. From germline, CDR1 is MDHEN and CDR2 SYDVKM. V lost 4 bases, J lost 3 bases, and 9 bases lay in between. The CDR3 bases are TGTGCCAGCAGTTCCCAGGGTTCTAATGAAAAACTGTTTTTT. Protein: CASSSQGSNEKLFF.

This clone occurred once. V is TRBV4-3 and J is TRBJ1-1; D call uncertain. This CDR3 region has 15 residues. V gave up 0 bases and J gave up 1 base, with 9 bases separating them. Germline V gives CDR1 LGHNA, CDR2 YSLEER. Here the CDR3 reads CASSQEGRENTEAFF. The CDR3 region has the DNA TGCGCCAGCAGCCAAGAGGGGAGAGAGAACACTGAAGCTTTCTTT.

The gene calls are TRBV7-6 and TRBJ1-1; D perhaps matches TRBD1 (5 bases). Deletions cut 1 base from V and 1 base from J, with 10 bases between. Germline loops: CDR1 SGHVS, CDR2 FNYEAQ. The CDR3 contains 15 residues. CDR3 nucleotides: TGTGCCAGCAGCTTAGTATCAGGGAAGAACACTGAAGCTTTCTTT. This codes for CASSLVSGKNTEAFF.

The V and J genes are TRBV6-5 and TRBJ1-5; the match to TRBD1 covers 10 bases. CDR3 length: 13 residues. Trimming at V came to 8 bases and at J to 6 bases, leaving 4 bases not matched to a gene. Germline V gives CDR1 MNHEY, CDR2 SVGAGI. CDR3 amino acids: CASADRGRQPQHF. CDR3 nucleotide sequence: TGTGCCAGCGCTGACAGGGGGCGTCAGCCCCAGCATTTT.

This chain links TRBV10-2 with TRBJ2-7; 8 bases agree with TRBD1. Trimming took 6 bases from V and 4 from J; bases not matched to a gene: 5. The CDR3 covers 13 residues. Looked up from germline, CDR1 is WSHSY and CDR2 is SAAADI. The CDR3 protein is CASSADRVYEQYF. Here the CDR3 DNA reads TGCGCCAGCAGCGCGGACAGGGTTTACGAGCAGTACTTC.